The source of this TCR beta chain is a study of blood T cell repertoires in COVID-19 (TCRdb year 2020). Regarding the research as a whole: Samples from collaborators originated in the United States, Italy and Spain and spanned both the acute and convalescent phases of COVID-19. HLA class I and class II types, where available, came from metadata supplied by the sample provider rather than from assay-based typing. The dataset comprised deeply sampled blood TCRbeta repertoires from subjects exposed to, actively infected with, or recovered from COVID-19. A freely available public database, intended as a resource for researchers studying the immune response to SARS-CoV-2, is where the repertoires were released. Sample metadata almost always included a de-identified subject ID, COVID-19 status, age in years and sex. The prospective study material was composed of cDNA or gDNA derived from T cells, B-cell-depleted T cells, or PBMCs. Samples came from the ongoing ImmuneRACE study (first 160 participants) plus 1,254 subjects from 6 global collaborators. Overall study results and their limits: Clinical and demographic metadata were provided uncurated, with the amount varying by source and participant.

As concerns this clone: What this receptor recognizes is not known. Qualities for individual bases were not recorded, and no much larger clone is one base off.

The immunoSEQ Assay, a bias-controlled multiplex PCR, was used to amplify TCRbeta CDR3 regions from genomic DNA. For the original study's pipeline: The number of nucleated cells in each sample was estimated by amplification of reference gene primers within the assay. To quantify the absolute abundance of each unique TCRbeta CDR3 rearrangement, sequence reads were collapsed and filtered. Productive Simpson clonality was computed per sample as the square root of Simpson's diversity index over productive rearrangements. TCRdb mirrors the immuneACCESS table, restricted to in-frame sequences. Some clones are absent from its copies; in checked studies, under half trace to an unresolved V gene, and the reason for the others is unknown. D and trimming come from the DNA, and the V and J calls and clone size come from that table. For this sample the table gives fewer than 250,000 clones, of which 83% were detected only once. Approximately 3.8% of the sample is held by the ten biggest clonotypes.

Enrolling through a virtual design, the prospective study's participants ranged in age from roughly 18 to 90 years and lived across roughly 23 United States geographic areas. Cohort assignment in the prospective study relied on participant-reported clinical history from a screening survey and a study questionnaire. Exposed participants were defined as having been in contact with someone with a PCR-confirmed or clinician-diagnosed COVID-19 case within 2 weeks of study entry. In the prospective study, mobile phlebotomists collected whole blood, serum and a nasopharyngeal or oropharyngeal swab from each participant. Over a roughly 2-month period, participants in the prospective study had the option of providing additional blood draws and questionnaires. Prospective study blood samples were shipped either frozen or at room temperature before DNA extraction. V and J lose 3 bases and 3 bases, and a span of 17 bases separates them. From a lookup of the germline V gene, CDR1 and CDR2 are KGHDR and SFDVKD. Counted from cysteine to phenylalanine, this CDR3 has 16 amino acids. Only the CDR3 portion is preserved as DNA: 48 bases, with reading frame beginning at the first base.

The sequencing input was PBMCs or T cells enriched from blood (not recorded which). This TCR was sampled from a woman between 40 and 50 years old who had been exposed to COVID-19. The chain is encoded by TRBV24-1 joined to TRBJ2-7; the D gene cannot be named for sure. The DNA is TGTGCCACCAGTGATATAAGTTGCGTTACTGGCTACGAGCAGTACTTC. It codes for CATSDISCVTGYEQYF.